These T cell receptor beta chains were read from a single sample in a study of blood T cell repertoires in COVID-19. The table came from immunoSEQ multiplex PCR; TCRdb's copy has only in-frame clones and leaves some out. The sample carries fewer than 300,000 clones, 70% to 90% recorded once. The specimen sequenced was PBMCs or T cells enriched from blood (not recorded which). The receptors here all came from a woman under 40 who had recovered from COVID-19. The CDR3 runs from the conserved cysteine through the conserved F or W. Fields, in order: V gene, J gene, CDR3 protein.

v_gene: TRBV14
j_gene: TRBJ2-3
CDR3aa: CASSSRLGVGTDTQYF

v_gene: TRBV28
j_gene: TRBJ1-2
CDR3aa: CASRPPVAVGYTF

v_gene: TRBV5-1
j_gene: TRBJ1-2
CDR3aa: CASSLEEGTYGYTF

v_gene: TRBV6-5
j_gene: TRBJ2-7
CDR3aa: CASTLAVGFWNEQYF

v_gene: TRBV7-9
j_gene: TRBJ2-7
CDR3aa: CASSLPTQGYEQYF

v_gene: TRBV4-1
j_gene: TRBJ1-2
CDR3aa: CASSQTGLGGYTF

v_gene: TRBV6-5
j_gene: TRBJ2-1
CDR3aa: CASSSPSGSPEQFF

v_gene: TRBV9
j_gene: TRBJ2-3
CDR3aa: CASSVGPSGTTDTQYF

v_gene: TRBV11-2
j_gene: TRBJ2-1
CDR3aa: CASRLAGGNNEQFF

v_gene: TRBV3-1/TRBV3-2
j_gene: TRBJ2-5
CDR3aa: CASSQEGLGGGPRGETQYF

v_gene: TRBV2
j_gene: TRBJ1-4
CDR3aa: CASSGVSTNEKLFF

v_gene: TRBV3-1/TRBV3-2
j_gene: TRBJ2-7
CDR3aa: CASSHQRQSSYEQYF

v_gene: TRBV5-5
j_gene: TRBJ2-7
CDR3aa: CASSFHPAGNYEQYF

v_gene: TRBV29-1
j_gene: TRBJ1-1
CDR3aa: CSVDRQGIAFF

v_gene: TRBV28
j_gene: TRBJ1-1
CDR3aa: CASSSTRTGGTEAFF

v_gene: TRBV4-1
j_gene: TRBJ2-2
CDR3aa: CASSLPGQGGTGELFF

v_gene: TRBV28
j_gene: TRBJ1-2
CDR3aa: CAVGRARIGYTF

v_gene: TRBV7-9
j_gene: TRBJ1-6
CDR3aa: CASSLGGQDISPLHF

v_gene: TRBV11-2
j_gene: TRBJ2-7
CDR3aa: CASSLGTSVSYEQYF

v_gene: TRBV7-5
j_gene: TRBJ1-2
CDR3aa: CARSLAQGEENYGYTF

v_gene: TRBV30
j_gene: TRBJ2-7
CDR3aa: CAWSVWKGYEQYF

v_gene: TRBV18
j_gene: TRBJ1-5
CDR3aa: CASSTRQGEQPQHF

v_gene: TRBV6-1
j_gene: TRBJ2-1
CDR3aa: CASREMGLAGGNEQFF

v_gene: TRBV2
j_gene: TRBJ2-1
CDR3aa: CAISRDRVVNEQFF

v_gene: TRBV13
j_gene: TRBJ1-2
CDR3aa: CASKSEASGRNYGYTF

v_gene: TRBV18
j_gene: TRBJ1-4
CDR3aa: CASSPTSTNEKLFF

v_gene: TRBV24-1
j_gene: TRBJ1-5
CDR3aa: CATSDPRQGTYQPQHF

v_gene: TRBV19
j_gene: TRBJ2-6
CDR3aa: CASSIIRDSGSGANVLTF

v_gene: TRBV6-5
j_gene: TRBJ2-7
CDR3aa: CASSSDTLIYYEQYF

v_gene: TRBV7-9
j_gene: TRBJ2-7
CDR3aa: CASSLTGEQYF

v_gene: TRBV13
j_gene: TRBJ1-6
CDR3aa: CASSPGRNSPLHF

v_gene: TRBV7-8
j_gene: TRBJ2-3
CDR3aa: CASSLVRGQGALGQYF

v_gene: TRBV15
j_gene: TRBJ2-4
CDR3aa: CATSSKTATYKNIQYF

v_gene: TRBV11-2
j_gene: TRBJ2-3
CDR3aa: CASSSHGALSTDTQYF

v_gene: TRBV24-1
j_gene: TRBJ2-5
CDR3aa: CATSDKTSGGYQETQYF

v_gene: TRBV10-3
j_gene: TRBJ2-3
CDR3aa: CAILAEPTDTQYF

v_gene: TRBV7-2
j_gene: TRBJ2-2
CDR3aa: CASSLALSGTGELFF

v_gene: TRBV6-4
j_gene: TRBJ2-7
CDR3aa: CASNIRCPAYEQYF

v_gene: TRBV7-2
j_gene: TRBJ2-3
CDR3aa: CASSPGLITDTQYF

v_gene: TRBV5-1
j_gene: TRBJ1-2
CDR3aa: CASSADSTANYGYTF